These 30 T cell receptor beta chains originate from one sample sequenced in a study of T cell responses to AZD1222 COVID-19 vaccine. Assay: immunoSEQ multiplex PCR; the TCRdb copy retains only in-frame clones and omits some. The table includes roughly 120,000 clones, approximately 88% detected once. The sequences come from peripheral blood, collected on day 0 of MenACWY control vaccination. The receptors were sampled from an adult in good health.

The chain employs TRBV19 and TRBJ2-3; possible D gene TRBD1, 7 bases. The CDR3 covers 15 residues. CDR1 and CDR2 from the germline V gene are LNHDA and SQIVND (reference sequence). Trimming removed 7 bases at V and 4 bases at J, with 18 bases between. CDR3 residues: CASTQGGLPADTQYF. CDR3 DNA sequence: TGTGCCAGTACCCAGGGGGGACTCCCGGCAGATACGCAGTATTTT.

This rearrangement joins TRBV4-1 to TRBJ1-1; D ambiguous. Germline V CDR1 and CDR2: MGHRA, YSYEKL. V was pared by 1 base and J by 0 bases, with 9 bases between. The CDR3 contains 15 residues. In nucleotides, the CDR3 is TGCGCCAGCAGCCAAGTGGGCAGAATGAACACTGAAGCTTTCTTT. It encodes CASSQVGRMNTEAFF.

The CDR3 DNA follows: TGTGCCAGCAGTTTAGGAGACAGGGTTGCGGAGACCCAGTACTTC. Translating gives CASSLGDRVAETQYF. V and J are TRBV27 and TRBJ2-5; TRBD1 agrees at 7 bases. CDR1 and CDR2 (germline): MNHEY, SMNVEV (reference sequence). This CDR3 is built from 15 residues. V shed 2 bases and J 5 bases; nucleotides not matched to a gene: 8.

This clone was recorded a few times. This chain links TRBV28 with TRBJ1-5; D not certain. Germline V CDR1 and CDR2: MDHEN, SYDVKM. The CDR3 sequence is 20 residues long. Trimming took off 1 base at V and 4 bases at J, with 26 bases between the two ends. The CDR3: CASSLSAFKMGYSRNQPQHF. The CDR3 bases are TGTGCCAGCAGTTTATCGGCGTTTAAGATGGGGTATAGCCGGAATCAGCCCCAGCATTTT.

This chain joins TRBV7-3 and TRBJ2-2; D not resolved. The CDR3 loop spans 13 amino acids. Germline V gives CDR1 SGHTA, CDR2 FQGTGA. V dropped 5 bases and J dropped 5 bases, with 9 bases sitting between them. The CDR3 DNA reads TGTGCCAGCAGCCCCCCAGCGACCGGGGAGCTGTTTTTT. Its protein product is CASSPPATGELFF. The full variable domain, with the rest looked up from reference TRBV7-3 and TRBJ2-2, is GAGVSQTPSNKVTEKGKYVELRCDPISGHTALYWYRQSLGQGPEFLIYFQGTGAADDSGLPNDRFFAVRPEGSVSTLKIQRTERGDSAVYLCASSPPATGELFFGEGSRLTVL.

The genes are TRBV19 and TRBJ1-4, with a possible D match to TRBD1 (5 bases). The length of the CDR3 is 13 residues. Between the trimmed V and J ends, which lost 9 bases and 8 bases, there was a span of 16 bases. The germline V gene has CDR1 LNHDA and CDR2 SQIVND (reference sequence). CDR3 nucleotide sequence: TGTGCCAGCACAGATTGGAACAGGGAAAAACTGTTTTTT. This sequence encodes CASTDWNREKLFF.

The genes are TRBV28 and TRBJ1-5; a weak D match, TRBD1 (6 bases). V lost 2 bases to trimming and J lost 11 bases, with 16 bases between them. The CDR3 is made up of 14 amino acids. The germline V gene encodes CDR1 MDHEN and CDR2 SYDVKM. CDR3 region: CASSLGQGSEAQHF. Written as DNA, the CDR3 is TGTGCCAGCAGTTTAGGCCAGGGGTCCGAAGCCCAGCATTTT.

The chain combines TRBV28 with TRBJ2-2; 8 nucleotides align to TRBD1. The CDR3 is 20 amino acids. Germline assignment: CDR1 MDHEN and CDR2 SYDVKM. V shed 0 bases and J 0 bases; nucleotides not matched to a gene: 12. As DNA, the CDR3 is TGTGCCAGCAGTTTATGTATGGGACAGGCCGTACGTACGAACACCGGGGAGCTGTTTTTT. Protein sequence: CASSLCMGQAVRTNTGELFF.

V and J are TRBV7-2 and TRBJ2-1, with a tentative D call TRBD2 (5 bases). The germline V and J ends were trimmed by 6 bases and 7 bases, with 10 bases remaining between them. Germline loops: CDR1 SGHTA, CDR2 FQGNSA. The CDR3 sequence is 12 residues long. Written as DNA, the CDR3 is TGTGCCAGCAGGGTCGGGGTTAATGAGCAGTTCTTC. It specifies CASRVGVNEQFF.

The chain employs TRBV6-1 and TRBJ1-5; D is unclear. Per germline, CDR1 MNHNS and CDR2 SASEGT. Deletions cut 1 base from V and 4 bases from J, with 2 bases between. The CDR3 extends over 12 amino acids. The chain's CDR3 is CASSEVNQPQHF. CDR3 nucleotides: TGTGCCAGCAGTGAAGTGAATCAGCCCCAGCATTTT.

The chain joins TRBV2 to TRBJ1-1; D possibly corresponds to TRBD1 (5 bases). V lost 1 base, J lost 5 bases, and 8 bases lay in between. Germline assignment: CDR1 SNHLY and CDR2 FYNNEI. The CDR3 has 13 residues. CDR3 loop: CASSEEGRTEAFF. DNA for the CDR3: TGTGCCAGCAGTGAAGAGGGGAGAACTGAAGCTTTCTTT.

V gene TRBV28 combines with J gene TRBJ1-4; 9 nucleotides align to TRBD1. The CDR3 has 16 residues. The ends lost 7 bases at V and 0 bases at J; junction bases unmatched: 6. Germline V CDR1 and CDR2: MDHEN, SYDVKM. This CDR3 is CASNRDRVATNEKLFF. The DNA for the CDR3 is TGTGCCAGCAACCGGGACAGGGTTGCAACTAATGAAAAACTGTTTTTT.

V usage is TRBV7-7 and J usage is TRBJ2-7, with D possibly being TRBD1 (6 bases). The germline CDR1 and CDR2 sequences are SSHAT and FNYEAQ (reference sequence). Trimming stripped 5 bases from V and 6 bases from J, with 17 bases between. The length of the CDR3 is 14 residues. The CDR3 spells CASSAGRDTGEQYF. CDR3 DNA sequence: TGTGCCAGCAGCGCAGGCCGGGACACAGGCGAGCAGTACTTC.

V usage is TRBV9 and J usage is TRBJ2-1, with TRBD2 matching 11 bases. The CDR3 spans 16 residues. Trimming at V came to 0 bases and at J to 10 bases, leaving 9 bases not matched to a gene. The germline V gene has CDR1 SGDLS and CDR2 YYNGEE. This chain's CDR3 is CASSVGLAGGPEEQFF. CDR3 nucleotide sequence: TGTGCCAGCAGCGTAGGGTTAGCGGGAGGGCCGGAAGAGCAGTTCTTC.

The chain combines TRBV7-6 with TRBJ2-1; 10 nucleotides align to TRBD2. The V and J ends lost 1 base and 7 bases, in that order; junction bases with no gene match: 7. Germline CDR1 and CDR2: SGHVS and FNYEAQ. The CDR3 is 16 residues long. CDR3 DNA sequence: TGTGCCAGCAGCTTAGGGTCGCCAGCGGGAGGGAATGAGCAGTTCTTC. It yields the protein CASSLGSPAGGNEQFF.

The sample holds a few counts of this clone. J is TRBJ2-3 and V is TRBV10-2; D is possibly TRBD2 (6 bases). The CDR3 extends over 13 amino acids. V lost 5 bases and J 6 bases, leaving 12 bases between the germline ends. Germline assignment: CDR1 WSHSY and CDR2 SAAADI. The CDR3 reads CASSILAGDTQYF. In DNA, the CDR3 is TGCGCCAGCAGTATCCTGGCGGGGGATACGCAGTATTTT.

J is TRBJ2-7 and V is TRBV7-2; the match to TRBD2 covers 7 bases. With 6 bases clipped from V and 2 bases from J, the junction kept 10 bases outside the gene matches. This CDR3 region has 15 residues. CDR1 and CDR2 (germline): SGHTA, FQGNSA. In DNA form, the CDR3 reads TGTGCCAGCAGTCCCAGCGGGATGCCTACCTACGAGCAGTACTTC. It specifies CASSPSGMPTYEQYF.

The chain recombines TRBV2 with TRBJ1-1; D remains ambiguous. Germline lookup yields CDR1 SNHLY and CDR2 FYNNEI. CDR3 length: 13 amino acids. V was cut by 3 bases and J by 0 bases, with 5 bases left in between. The CDR3 DNA follows: TGTGCCAGCAGTGATCATTTGAACACTGAAGCTTTCTTT. This codes for CASSDHLNTEAFF.

This chain joins TRBV9 and TRBJ2-3; D is ambiguous. The length of the CDR3 is 12 residues. Trimming shortened V by 4 bases and J by 3 bases, and 6 bases separated the two germline ends. Per germline, CDR1 SGDLS and CDR2 YYNGEE. CDR3 nucleotide sequence: TGTGCCAGCAGCACCACTACAGATACGCAGTATTTT. The encoded protein is CASSTTTDTQYF.

This clone was detected once. The V gene is TRBV2, the J gene TRBJ2-7; TRBD1 matches 9 bases. The ends lost 6 bases at V and 5 bases at J; junction bases unmatched: 14. The CDR3 contains 16 residues. CDR1 and CDR2 from the germline V gene are SNHLY and FYNNEI. The CDR3 sequence: CASRTTGTGSRDEQYF. Here the CDR3 DNA reads TGTGCCAGCAGGACCACCGGGACAGGGTCCCGGGACGAGCAGTACTTC. Full variable domain (missing parts from reference TRBV2 and TRBJ2-7): EPEVTQTPSHQVTQMGQEVILRCVPISNHLYFYWYRQILGQKVEFLVSFYNNEISEKSEIFDDQFSVERPDGSNFTLKIRSTKLEDSAMYFCASRTTGTGSRDEQYFGPGTRLTVT.

CDR3 sequence (DNA): TGCAGCGCCCCCTCCCAGCCCCACTATGGCTACACCTTC. Its protein product is CSAPSQPHYGYTF. The chain employs TRBV29-1 and TRBJ1-2, with D uncertain. This CDR3 comprises 13 residues. V was trimmed by 7 bases and J by 3 bases, leaving 15 bases between them. The V gene's germline CDR1 is SQVTM and CDR2 ANQGSEA. Supplemented by reference TRBV29-1 and TRBJ1-2, the full variable domain reads SAVISQKPSRDICQRGTSLTIQCQVDSQVTMMFWYRQQPGQSLTLIATANQGSEATYESGFVIDKFPISRPNLTFSTLTVSNMSPEDSSIYLCSAPSQPHYGYTFGSGTRLTVV.

The V gene is TRBV28, the J gene TRBJ2-4, with 7 bases identical to TRBD1. From germline, CDR1 is MDHEN and CDR2 SYDVKM. This CDR3 region has 13 residues. J was trimmed by 10 bases and V by 6 bases; bases with no gene match: 9. CDR3 protein: CASRLTGVEIQYF. Here the CDR3 DNA reads TGTGCCAGCAGACTCACAGGGGTTGAGATTCAGTACTTC. The full variable domain, with the rest looked up from reference TRBV28 and TRBJ2-4, is DVKVTQSSRYLVKRTGEKVFLECVQDMDHENMFWYRQDPGLGLRLIYFSYDVKMKEKGDIPEGYSVSREKKERFSLILESASTNQTSMYLCASRLTGVEIQYFGAGTRLSVL.

This chain uses TRBV9 with TRBJ1-3, with no clear D. Trimming removed 0 bases from V and 0 bases from J, with 10 bases in between. CDR1 and CDR2 (germline): SGDLS, YYNGEE. The CDR3 has 16 amino acids. This CDR3 is CASSVDMSISGNTIYF. The CDR3 DNA sequence: TGTGCCAGCAGCGTAGATATGAGCATCTCTGGAAACACCATATATTTT.

J is TRBJ2-2 and V is TRBV27; D remains unclear. The CDR3 is 15 residues long. The V and J ends lost 6 bases and 0 bases respectively, with 11 bases between them. Germline assignment: CDR1 MNHEY and CDR2 SMNVEV (reference sequence). CDR3 sequence: CASRLTDPNTGELFF. The CDR3 DNA is TGTGCCAGCAGACTGACGGACCCGAACACCGGGGAGCTGTTTTTT.

The rearrangement joins TRBV19 to TRBJ1-1, with 8 nucleotides matching TRBD1. Germline V gene sequence: CDR1 LNHDA, CDR2 SQIVND (reference sequence). The CDR3 spans 13 residues. V trimming: 4 bases; J trimming: 4 bases; junction bases outside the gene matches: 2. As DNA, the CDR3 is TGTGCCAGTAGTACAGACAGGGGCACTGAAGCTTTCTTT. It codes for CASSTDRGTEAFF.

The chain uses TRBV2 and TRBJ1-1; 7 bases are shared with TRBD1. Germline CDR1 reads SNHLY; CDR2 reads FYNNEI. J lost 1 base, V lost 7 bases, and 6 bases had no gene match. This CDR3 has 14 amino acids. CDR3 in amino acids: CASTRQGGNTEAFF. The DNA for the CDR3 is TGTGCCAGCACCAGACAGGGAGGGAACACTGAAGCTTTCTTT.

This sequence joins TRBV27 and TRBJ2-1, with no clear D. In germline, CDR1 is MNHEY, CDR2 SMNVEV (reference sequence). There are 16 residues in the CDR3. V was trimmed by 2 bases and J by 4 bases, leaving 15 bases between them. DNA for the CDR3: TGTGCCAGCAGTTTAGAGCAAAAGAGGTATTACAATGAGCAGTTCTTC. It translates to CASSLEQKRYYNEQFF.

The chain is built from TRBV5-1 and TRBJ2-3, with unresolved D. V shed 4 bases and J shed 3 bases, with 12 bases lying between them. This CDR3 contains 14 residues. Germline V gene data show CDR1 as SGHRS and CDR2 as YFSETQ. The CDR3 sequence: CASSPPGETDTQYF. In DNA, the CDR3 is TGCGCCAGCAGCCCGCCGGGTGAGACAGATACGCAGTATTTT. Drawing the rest from reference TRBV5-1 and TRBJ2-3, the complete variable domain is KAGVTQTPRYLIKTRGQQVTLSCSPISGHRSVSWYQQTPGQGLQFLFEYFSETQRNKGNFPGRFSGRQFSNSRSEMNVSTLELGDSALYLCASSPPGETDTQYFGPGTRLTVL.

The rearrangement links TRBV12-3 or TRBV12-4 to TRBJ2-7; no reliable D call. The CDR3 is 13 amino acids. V lost 4 bases and J lost 13, with 20 bases in between. The CDR3 sequence: CASSSGPTDAPYF. Written as DNA, the CDR3 is TGTGCCAGCAGTTCGGGCCCCACCGACGCCCCTTACTTC.

CDR3 nucleotides: TGTGCCAGCAGCCCCGCAGGGACAGTACGTAATTCACCCCTCCACTTT. Protein sequence: CASSPAGTVRNSPLHF. This rearrangement joins TRBV11-2 to TRBJ1-6; TRBD1 matches at 7 bases. The CDR3 consists of 16 residues. With V trimmed by 5 bases and J by 6 bases, 10 bases remained unmatched. CDR1 and CDR2 (germline): SGHAT, FQNNGV.